The clone carrying this T cell receptor (beta chain) was observed at least ten times. Its antigen is unidentified. One junction end does not reproduce the germline sequence, and a read error may be involved. With the read ending 3 residues before the CDR3 end, the germline J gene is used to fill in that end. This record comes from a study of T cell clonality in common variable immunodeficiency. This CDR3 region has 15 residues. From germline, CDR1 is MNHNS and CDR2 SASEGT. Using immunoSEQ multiplex PCR, the repertoire was profiled, and TCRdb retains in-frame clones only, with some absent. The sample shows 50,000 to 70,000 clones, none of them appearing just once. Broader study findings: TCRbeta clonality was increased in CVID versus healthy controls. CVID subjects shared fewer TCRbeta clones than healthy controls did. Authors noted CVID clonality's cause needs subpopulation repertoire sequencing.

The TCR originated in a person between 18 and 70 years old in good health. Sequenced material: peripheral blood mononuclear cells. The chain links TRBV6-1 to TRBJ1-1, with D possibly being TRBD1 (6 bases). The CDR3 bases that were read are TGTGCCAGCAGGGAAGGACAGATTATGAACACTGAA. Translated, it gives CASREGQIMNTE. The full CDR3 reads CASREGQIMNTEAFF.